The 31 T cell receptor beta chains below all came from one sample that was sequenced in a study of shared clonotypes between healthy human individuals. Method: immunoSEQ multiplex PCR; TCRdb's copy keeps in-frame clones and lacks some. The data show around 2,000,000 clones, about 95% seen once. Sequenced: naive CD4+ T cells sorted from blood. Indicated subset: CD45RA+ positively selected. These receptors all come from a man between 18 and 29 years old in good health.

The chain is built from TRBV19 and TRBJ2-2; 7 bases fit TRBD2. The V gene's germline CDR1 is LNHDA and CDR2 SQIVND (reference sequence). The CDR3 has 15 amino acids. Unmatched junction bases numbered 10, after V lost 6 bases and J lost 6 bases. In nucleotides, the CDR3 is TGTGCCAGTAGAATGGGAGGGCAGTACGCCGGGGAGCTGTTTTTT. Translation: CASRMGGQYAGELFF.

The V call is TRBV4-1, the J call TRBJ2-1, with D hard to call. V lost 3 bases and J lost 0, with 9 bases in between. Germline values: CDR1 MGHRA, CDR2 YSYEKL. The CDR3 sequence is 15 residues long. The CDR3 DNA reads TGCGCCAGCAGCCACGGACCCAGCTCCTACAATGAGCAGTTCTTC. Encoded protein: CASSHGPSSYNEQFF.

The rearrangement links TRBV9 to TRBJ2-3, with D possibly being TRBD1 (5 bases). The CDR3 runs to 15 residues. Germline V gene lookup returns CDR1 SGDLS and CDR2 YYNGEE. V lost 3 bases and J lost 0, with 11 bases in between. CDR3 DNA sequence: TGTGCCAGCAGCGCAGACAGAACTAGCACAGATACGCAGTATTTT. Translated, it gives CASSADRTSTDTQYF.

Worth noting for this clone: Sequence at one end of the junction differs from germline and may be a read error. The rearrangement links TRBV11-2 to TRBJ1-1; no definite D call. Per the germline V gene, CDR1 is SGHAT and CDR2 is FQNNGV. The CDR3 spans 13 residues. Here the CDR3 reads CASSPDSVTGAFF. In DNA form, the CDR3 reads TGTGCCAGCAGCCCCGACTCAGTTACTGGAGCTTTCTTT. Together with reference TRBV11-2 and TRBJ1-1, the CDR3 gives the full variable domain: EAGVAQSPRYKIIEKRQSVAFWCNPISGHATLYWYQQILGQGPKLLIQFQNNGVVDDSQLPKDRFSAERLKGVDSTLKIQPAKLEDSAVYLCASSPDSVTGAFFGQGTRLTVV.

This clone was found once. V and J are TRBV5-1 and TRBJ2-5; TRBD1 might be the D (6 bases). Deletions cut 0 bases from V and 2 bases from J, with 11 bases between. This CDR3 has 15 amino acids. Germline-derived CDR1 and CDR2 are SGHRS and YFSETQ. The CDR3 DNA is TGCGCCAGCAGCTTGGAACGCAGGGGACAAGAGACCCAGTACTTC. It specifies CASSLERRGQETQYF.

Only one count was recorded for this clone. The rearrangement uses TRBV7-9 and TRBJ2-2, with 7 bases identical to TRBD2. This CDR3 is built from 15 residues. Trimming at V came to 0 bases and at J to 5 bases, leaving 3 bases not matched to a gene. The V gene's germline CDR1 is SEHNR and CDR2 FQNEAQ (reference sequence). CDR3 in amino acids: CASSLAAGETGELFF. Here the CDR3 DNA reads TGTGCCAGCAGCTTAGCGGCGGGAGAGACCGGGGAGCTGTTTTTT.

CDR3 coding DNA: TGTGCCAGCTCCCCGCCCTCGAGGCCCTCCGGGCACAATGAGCAGTTCTTC. Translating gives CASSPPSRPSGHNEQFF. The chain employs TRBV18 and TRBJ2-1; D is ambiguous. This CDR3 spans 17 amino acids. Trimming removed 6 bases from V and 5 bases from J, with 23 bases in between. Germline lookup yields CDR1 KGHSH and CDR2 LQKENI.

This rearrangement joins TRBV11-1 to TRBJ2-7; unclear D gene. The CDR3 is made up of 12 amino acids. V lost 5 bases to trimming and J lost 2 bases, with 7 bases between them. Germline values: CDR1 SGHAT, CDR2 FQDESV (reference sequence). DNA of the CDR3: TGTGCCAGCAGCCGGCGTACCTACGAGCAGTACTTC. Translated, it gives CASSRRTYEQYF.

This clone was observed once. CDR3 coding DNA: TGTGCCAGCAGCACCCTGACAGACTATGGCTACACCTTC. It encodes CASSTLTDYGYTF. The chain is built from TRBV11-2 and TRBJ1-2; weak D call: TRBD1 (5 bases). The CDR3 is 13 amino acids. Germline loops: CDR1 SGHAT, CDR2 FQNNGV. Trimming took off 5 bases at V and 3 bases at J, with 10 bases between the two ends.

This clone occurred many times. The CDR3 is CASSHGSRSSYEQYF. The CDR3 DNA sequence: TGCGCCAGCAGCCATGGGTCCCGCAGCTCCTACGAGCAGTACTTC. The chain recombines TRBV4-1 with TRBJ2-7; the D is unclear. The V end was cut by 3 bases, the J end by 0 bases, with 12 bases between. There are 15 residues in the CDR3. Germline CDR1 is MGHRA and CDR2 is YSYEKL.

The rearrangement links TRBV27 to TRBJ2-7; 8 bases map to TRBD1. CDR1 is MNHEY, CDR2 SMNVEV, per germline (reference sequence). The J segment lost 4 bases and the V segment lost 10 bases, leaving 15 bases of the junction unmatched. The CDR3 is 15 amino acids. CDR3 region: CATARPGQVPYEQYF. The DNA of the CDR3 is TGTGCCACCGCCCGACCGGGACAGGTTCCTTACGAGCAGTACTTC.

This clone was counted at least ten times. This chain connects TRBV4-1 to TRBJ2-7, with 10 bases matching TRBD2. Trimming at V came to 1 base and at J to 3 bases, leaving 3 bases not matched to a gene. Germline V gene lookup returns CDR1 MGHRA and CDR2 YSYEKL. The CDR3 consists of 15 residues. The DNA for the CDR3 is TGCGCCAGCAGCCAAGTAGGACTAGCGGTCTACGAGCAGTACTTC. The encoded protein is CASSQVGLAVYEQYF.

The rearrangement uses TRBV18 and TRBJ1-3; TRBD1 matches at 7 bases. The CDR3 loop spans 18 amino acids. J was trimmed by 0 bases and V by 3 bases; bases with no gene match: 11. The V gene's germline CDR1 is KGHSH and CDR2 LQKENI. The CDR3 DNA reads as TGTGCCAGCTCACCCCCACCGGGACAGCTTAGCTCTGGAAACACCATATATTTT. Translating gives CASSPPPGQLSSGNTIYF.

The CDR3 sequence is CASSTGTSPSYEQYF. CDR3 sequence (DNA): TGTGCCAGCAGCACAGGGACTAGCCCTTCCTACGAGCAGTACTTC. The V gene is TRBV9, the J gene TRBJ2-7; 9 nucleotides match TRBD2. The CDR3 length is 15 residues. The V and J ends lost 4 bases and 1 base, in that order; junction bases with no gene match: 6. Germline V gives CDR1 SGDLS, CDR2 YYNGEE.

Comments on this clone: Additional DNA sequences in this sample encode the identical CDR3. CDR3 nucleotides: TGTGCCAGTAGTCAACAGGGGGGCACTGAAGCTTTCTTT. It codes for CASSQQGGTEAFF. The chain joins TRBV19 to TRBJ1-1; 8 bases line up with TRBD1. The V and J ends lost 5 bases and 4 bases, in that order; junction bases with no gene match: 3. The CDR3 sequence is 13 residues long. CDR1 and CDR2 (germline): LNHDA, SQIVND (reference sequence).

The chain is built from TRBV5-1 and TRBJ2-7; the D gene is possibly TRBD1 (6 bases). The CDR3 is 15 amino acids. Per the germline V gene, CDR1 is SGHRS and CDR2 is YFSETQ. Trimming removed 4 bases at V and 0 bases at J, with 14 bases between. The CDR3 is CASSVEGGSSYEQYF. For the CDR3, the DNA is TGCGCCAGCAGCGTAGAAGGGGGTAGCTCCTACGAGCAGTACTTC.

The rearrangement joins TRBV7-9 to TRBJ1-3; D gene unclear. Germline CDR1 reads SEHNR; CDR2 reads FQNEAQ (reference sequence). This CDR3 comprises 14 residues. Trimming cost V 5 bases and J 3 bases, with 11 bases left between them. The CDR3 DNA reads TGTGCCAGCAGCCAAGACGGGGTTGGAAACACCATATATTTT. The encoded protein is CASSQDGVGNTIYF.

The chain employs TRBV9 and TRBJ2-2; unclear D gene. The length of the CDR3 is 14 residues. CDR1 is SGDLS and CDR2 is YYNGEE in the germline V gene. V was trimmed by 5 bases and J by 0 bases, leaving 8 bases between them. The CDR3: CASRAGPNTGELFF. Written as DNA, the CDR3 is TGTGCCAGCAGGGCTGGTCCGAACACCGGGGAGCTGTTTTTT.

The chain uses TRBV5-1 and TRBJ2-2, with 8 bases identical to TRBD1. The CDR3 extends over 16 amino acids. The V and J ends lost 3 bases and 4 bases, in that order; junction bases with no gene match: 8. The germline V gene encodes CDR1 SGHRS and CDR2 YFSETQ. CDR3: CASSSQGAGLTGELFF. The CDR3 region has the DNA TGCGCCAGCAGCTCCCAGGGGGCGGGTCTCACCGGGGAGCTGTTTTTT.

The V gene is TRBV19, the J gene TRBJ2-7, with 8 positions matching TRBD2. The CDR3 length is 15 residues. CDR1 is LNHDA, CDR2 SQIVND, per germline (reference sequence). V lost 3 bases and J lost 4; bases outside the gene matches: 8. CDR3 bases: TGTGCCAGTAGTATTAGGCTAGCGGGCCTATACGAGCAGTACTTC. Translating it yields CASSIRLAGLYEQYF. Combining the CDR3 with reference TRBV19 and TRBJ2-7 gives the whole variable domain DGGITQSPKYLFRKEGQNVTLSCEQNLNHDAMYWYRQDPGQGLRLIYYSQIVNDFQKGDIAEGYSVSREKKESFPLTVTSAQKNPTAFYLCASSIRLAGLYEQYFGPGTRLTVT.

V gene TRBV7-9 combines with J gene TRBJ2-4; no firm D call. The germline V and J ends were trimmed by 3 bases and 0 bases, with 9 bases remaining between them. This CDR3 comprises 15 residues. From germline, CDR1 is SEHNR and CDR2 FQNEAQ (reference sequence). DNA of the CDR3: TGTGCCAGCAGCTTCTCCGGGTCAGCCAAAAACATTCAGTACTTC. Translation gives CASSFSGSAKNIQYF.

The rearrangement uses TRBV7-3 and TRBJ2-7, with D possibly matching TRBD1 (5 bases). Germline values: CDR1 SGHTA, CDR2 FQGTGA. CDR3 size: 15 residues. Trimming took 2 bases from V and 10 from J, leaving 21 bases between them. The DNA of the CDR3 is TGTGCCAGCAGCTTATCGTCCGGCAGGGATCAGGGACAGTACTTC. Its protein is CASSLSSGRDQGQYF.

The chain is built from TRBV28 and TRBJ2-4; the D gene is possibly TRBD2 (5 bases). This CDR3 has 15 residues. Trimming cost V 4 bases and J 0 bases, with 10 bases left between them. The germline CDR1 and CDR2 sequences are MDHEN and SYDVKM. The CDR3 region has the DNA TGTGCCAGCAGTTCGTCGGACTTAGCCAAAAACATTCAGTACTTC. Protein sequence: CASSSSDLAKNIQYF.

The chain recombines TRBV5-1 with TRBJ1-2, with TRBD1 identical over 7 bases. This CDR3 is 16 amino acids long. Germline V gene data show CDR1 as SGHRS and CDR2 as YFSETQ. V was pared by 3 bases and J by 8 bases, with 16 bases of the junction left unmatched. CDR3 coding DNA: TGCGCCAGCAGCTCAGAGGGACAGCAGTCCCTATCCGGCTACACCTTC. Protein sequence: CASSSEGQQSLSGYTF.

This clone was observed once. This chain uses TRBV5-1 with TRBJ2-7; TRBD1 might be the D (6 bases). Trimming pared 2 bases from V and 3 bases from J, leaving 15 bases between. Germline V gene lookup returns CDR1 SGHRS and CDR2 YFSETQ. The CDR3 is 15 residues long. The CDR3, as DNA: TGCGCCAGCAGCTTATGGGACACTTCCTACTACGAGCAGTACTTC. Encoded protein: CASSLWDTSYYEQYF.

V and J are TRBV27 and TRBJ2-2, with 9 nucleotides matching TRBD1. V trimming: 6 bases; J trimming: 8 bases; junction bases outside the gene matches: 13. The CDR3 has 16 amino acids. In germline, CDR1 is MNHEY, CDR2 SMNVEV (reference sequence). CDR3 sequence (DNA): TGTGCCAGCAGCCTGGACAGGGGCTTCGGGCGAGGGGAGCTGTTTTTT. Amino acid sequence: CASSLDRGFGRGELFF.

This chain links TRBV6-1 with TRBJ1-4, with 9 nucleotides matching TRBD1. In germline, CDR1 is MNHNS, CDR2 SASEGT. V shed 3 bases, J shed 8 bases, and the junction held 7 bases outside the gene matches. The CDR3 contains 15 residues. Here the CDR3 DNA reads TGTGCCAGCAGTGAGGGGACAGGGAGGGAAGAAAAACTGTTTTTT. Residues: CASSEGTGREEKLFF.

Written as DNA, the CDR3 is TGTGCCAGCAGCTTAATTGGGGGGACGGTGAGCACAGATACGCAGTATTTT. Translation gives CASSLIGGTVSTDTQYF. The chain links TRBV7-6 to TRBJ2-3, with D perhaps matching TRBD2 (6 bases). The CDR3 is 17 residues long. Germline V gene lookup returns CDR1 SGHVS and CDR2 FNYEAQ. The V and J ends lost 2 bases and 0 bases respectively, with 15 bases between them.

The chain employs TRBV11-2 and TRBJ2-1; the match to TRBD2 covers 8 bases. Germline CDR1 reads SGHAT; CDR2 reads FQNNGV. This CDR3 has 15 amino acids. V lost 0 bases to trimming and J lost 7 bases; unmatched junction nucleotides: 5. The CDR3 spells CASSLDLVAGNEQFF. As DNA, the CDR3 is TGTGCCAGCAGCTTAGATCTGGTAGCGGGGAATGAGCAGTTCTTC.

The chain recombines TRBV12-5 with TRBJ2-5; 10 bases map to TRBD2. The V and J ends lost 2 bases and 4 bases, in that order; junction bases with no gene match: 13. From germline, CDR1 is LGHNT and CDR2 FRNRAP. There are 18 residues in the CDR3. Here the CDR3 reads CASGLSPAGTSVGETQYF. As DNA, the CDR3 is TGTGCTAGTGGTTTGTCCCCAGCCGGGACTAGCGTTGGAGAGACCCAGTACTTC.

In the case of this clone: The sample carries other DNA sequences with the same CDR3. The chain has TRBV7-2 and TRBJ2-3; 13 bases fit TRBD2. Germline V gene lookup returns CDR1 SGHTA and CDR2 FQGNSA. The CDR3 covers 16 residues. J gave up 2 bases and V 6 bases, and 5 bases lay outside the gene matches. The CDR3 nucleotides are TGTGCCAGCAGTCGGACTAGCGGGAGCCTCACAGATACGCAGTATTTT. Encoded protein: CASSRTSGSLTDTQYF. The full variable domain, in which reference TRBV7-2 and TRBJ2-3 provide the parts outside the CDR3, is GAGVSQSPSNKVTEKGKDVELRCDPISGHTALYWYRQSLGQGLEFLIYFQGNSAPDKSGLPSDRFSAERTGGSVSTLTIQRTQQEDSAVYLCASSRTSGSLTDTQYFGPGTRLTVL.